This T cell receptor beta chain was documented in a study of neoadjuvant nivolumab and ipilimumab in lung cancer. To note about this clone: Its antigen remains unidentified.

The table came from immunoSEQ multiplex PCR; TCRdb's copy has only in-frame clones and leaves some out. This table holds about 25,000 clones, approximately 78% found once. Germline lookup yields CDR1 MNHEY and CDR2 SVGAGI. This CDR3 comprises 14 residues. Between the trimmed V and J ends, which lost 6 bases and 5 bases, there was a span of 13 bases. Study findings and constraints: Only two of four nivolumab-treated tumors gained richness and clonality by surgery. TCR sequencing covered a small number of samples. TCR richness and clonality were higher in tumors than adjacent uninvolved lung.

This clonotype was obtained from an adult with non-small cell lung cancer. The J gene is TRBJ1-4, the V gene TRBV6-5, with D maybe TRBD1 (6 bases). The sequenced sample was tumor tissue, obtained after neoadjuvant nivolumab, alone or with ipilimumab, at or shortly before surgery. Written as DNA, the CDR3 is TGTGCCAGCAGCCTCGGACAGCTAAATGAAAAACTGTTTTTT. This sequence encodes CASSLGQLNEKLFF.